One sample yielded the 25 T cell receptor beta chains listed below, sequenced in a study of long-term antiretroviral therapy in people with HIV. Runs used v3.0 of the immunoSEQ assay and were done at survey level. Profiled with immunoSEQ multiplex PCR; TCRdb holds only in-frame clones, not every one. The sample lists around 25,000 clones; 90% to 95% were seen once. The material sequenced was unsorted PBMCs, taken roughly 5 years after starting antiretroviral therapy. These receptor sequences come from a woman aged 45 to 65 with HIV.

The gene calls are TRBV19 and TRBJ1-5; no definite D call. Trimming removed 3 bases at V and 5 bases at J, with 14 bases between. CDR1 and CDR2 from the germline V gene are LNHDA and SQIVND (reference sequence). The CDR3 loop spans 15 amino acids. Here the CDR3 DNA reads TGTGCCAGTAGTATCCATAGACGGATCGATCAGCCCCAGCATTTT. Translating it yields CASSIHRRIDQPQHF. Combining the CDR3 with reference TRBV19 and TRBJ1-5 gives the whole variable domain DGGITQSPKYLFRKEGQNVTLSCEQNLNHDAMYWYRQDPGQGLRLIYYSQIVNDFQKGDIAEGYSVSREKKESFPLTVTSAQKNPTAFYLCASSIHRRIDQPQHFGDGTRLSIL.

V gene TRBV5-1 combines with J gene TRBJ1-5; no firm D call. The V end was cut by 0 bases, the J end by 0 bases, with 22 bases between. The length of the CDR3 is 20 residues. CDR1 is SGHRS and CDR2 is YFSETQ in the germline V gene. The CDR3 here is CASSLETRPLNDNSNQPQHF. The CDR3 DNA sequence: TGCGCCAGCAGCTTGGAAACTAGACCGCTCAATGACAATAGCAATCAGCCCCAGCATTTT.

This rearrangement joins TRBV10-3 to TRBJ2-7; possibly TRBD1 for D (5 bases). The CDR3 contains 14 residues. Germline V CDR1 and CDR2: ENHRY, SYGVKD. With 0 bases removed from V and 0 bases from J, the gap between germline ends came to 6 bases. CDR3 amino acids: CAISESTASYEQYF. For the CDR3, the DNA is TGTGCCATCAGTGAGTCGACAGCCTCCTACGAGCAGTACTTC.

The chain links TRBV4-3 to TRBJ2-3; 7 bases line up with TRBD1. This CDR3 has 15 residues. Germline CDR1 is LGHNA and CDR2 is YSLEER. J gave up 2 bases and V 1 base, and 3 bases lay outside the gene matches. The CDR3 is CASSQGDSFTDTQYF. The CDR3 coding sequence is TGCGCCAGCAGCCAAGGGGACAGCTTCACAGATACGCAGTATTTT.

The chain joins TRBV27 to TRBJ2-7, with no clear D. The CDR3 length is 16 residues. V lost 0 bases to trimming and J lost 0 bases, with 12 bases between them. From germline, CDR1 is MNHEY and CDR2 SMNVEV (reference sequence). The CDR3 is CASSLSWKASSYEQYF. CDR3 DNA: TGTGCCAGCAGTTTATCATGGAAAGCGAGCTCCTACGAGCAGTACTTC.

The gene calls are TRBV11-2 and TRBJ2-1, with TRBD1 matching 11 bases. Germline CDR1 SGHAT, CDR2 FQNNGV. J was trimmed by 7 bases and V by 6 bases; bases with no gene match: 2. This CDR3 contains 13 residues. The CDR3 coding sequence is TGTGCCAGCAGGGGGACAGGGGGGAATGAGCAGTTCTTC. This sequence encodes CASRGTGGNEQFF.

The V call is TRBV28, the J call TRBJ1-2, with 8 positions matching TRBD1. CDR3 size: 15 residues. With V trimmed by 1 base and J by 2 bases, 3 bases remained unmatched. Germline V lookup: CDR1 MDHEN, CDR2 SYDVKM. The CDR3 here is CASSLSGTGNYGYTF. CDR3 sequence (DNA): TGTGCCAGCAGTTTATCGGGGACAGGAAACTATGGCTACACCTTC.

The chain combines TRBV29-1 with TRBJ2-7, with 8 bases identical to TRBD2. V lost 6 bases to trimming and J lost 1 base; unmatched junction nucleotides: 5. Per the germline V gene, CDR1 is SQVTM and CDR2 is ANQGSEA. The CDR3 totals 13 residues. The CDR3 loop is CSVPGTSSYEQYF. CDR3 coding DNA: TGCAGCGTCCCCGGGACTAGTTCCTACGAGCAGTACTTC.

The gene calls are TRBV7-9 and TRBJ2-5, with 8 bases lining up with TRBD1. V gave up 1 base and J gave up 5 bases; unmatched junction bases: 18. Germline CDR1 reads SEHNR; CDR2 reads FQNEAQ (reference sequence). The CDR3 runs 19 residues. DNA of the CDR3: TGTGCCAGCAGCTTAGGACTAGACCACAGGGGGGTTGAGGAGGAGACCCAGTACTTC. Protein product: CASSLGLDHRGVEEETQYF.

This clone appeared once. The DNA of the CDR3 is TGTGCCATCAGCGACAGGGTTCAAGAGACCCAGTACTTC. It codes for CAISDRVQETQYF. V and J are TRBV10-3 and TRBJ2-5, with TRBD1 matching over 7 bases. The V segment lost 6 bases and the J segment 2 bases; nucleotides outside the gene matches: 3. The CDR3 covers 13 residues. Germline CDR1 and CDR2: ENHRY and SYGVKD.

This sequence joins TRBV2 and TRBJ1-2; D remains unclear. The CDR3 is 14 residues long. Germline values: CDR1 SNHLY, CDR2 FYNNEI. Trimming pared 7 bases from V and 7 bases from J, leaving 19 bases between. The CDR3: CASKGYSTQGGYTF. In DNA form, the CDR3 reads TGTGCCAGCAAGGGTTACTCCACTCAAGGTGGCTACACCTTC. Full variable domain (remainder filled in from reference TRBV2 and TRBJ1-2): EPEVTQTPSHQVTQMGQEVILRCVPISNHLYFYWYRQILGQKVEFLVSFYNNEISEKSEIFDDQFSVERPDGSNFTLKIRSTKLEDSAMYFCASKGYSTQGGYTFGSGTRLTVV.

The chain combines TRBV6-6 with TRBJ2-4; possibly TRBD1 for D (5 bases). The ends were cut back, 6 bases at V and 6 bases at J, with 12 bases in the middle. CDR3 length: 13 amino acids. Germline V lookup: CDR1 MNHNY, CDR2 SVGAGI (reference sequence). The CDR3 bases are TGTGCCAGCAGCGGCCCAACAGGAAACATTCAGTACTTC. It codes for CASSGPTGNIQYF.

The rearrangement joins TRBV9 to TRBJ2-7, with D hard to call. Germline assignment: CDR1 SGDLS and CDR2 YYNGEE. The V end lost 0 bases, the J end lost 0 bases, and 10 bases lay between the germline ends. The CDR3 contains 15 residues. The CDR3 nucleotides read TGTGCCAGCAGCGTAGGGCCGGACGGCTCCTACGAGCAGTACTTC. As protein: CASSVGPDGSYEQYF.

This chain joins TRBV14 and TRBJ1-1; 7 bases map to TRBD1. CDR3 length equals 14 residues. Trimming removed 5 bases from V and 1 base from J; junction bases left unmatched: 4. Per the germline V gene, CDR1 is SGHDN and CDR2 is FVKESK. Here the CDR3 reads CASSVGQANTEAFF. Written as DNA, the CDR3 is TGTGCCAGCAGCGTCGGACAGGCGAACACTGAAGCTTTCTTT.

There are a few counts of this clone. The chain combines TRBV6-1 with TRBJ2-7; perhaps TRBD1 as D (5 bases). Germline V gene sequence: CDR1 MNHNS, CDR2 SASEGT. Trimming stripped 2 bases from V and 2 bases from J, with 10 bases between. The length of the CDR3 is 14 residues. The CDR3: CASSEFETAYEQYF. The CDR3 DNA reads TGTGCCAGCAGTGAATTTGAGACAGCCTACGAGCAGTACTTC.

The chain links TRBV6-6 to TRBJ2-6; D is unclear. The CDR3 contains 16 residues. The V and J ends lost 4 bases and 0 bases respectively, with 10 bases between them. The germline V gene encodes CDR1 MNHNY and CDR2 SVGAGI (reference sequence). CDR3 sequence: CASSSFADSGANVLTF. The CDR3 DNA sequence: TGTGCCAGCAGTTCCTTCGCGGACTCTGGGGCCAACGTCCTGACTTTC.

The genes are TRBV5-6 and TRBJ1-1; 8 bases fit TRBD1. The V segment lost 2 bases and the J segment 4 bases; nucleotides outside the gene matches: 1. Germline V gives CDR1 SGHDT, CDR2 YYEEEE. The CDR3 is made up of 13 amino acids. As DNA, the CDR3 is TGTGCCAGCAGCTTCACAGGGGGCACTGAAGCTTTCTTT. Residues: CASSFTGGTEAFF.

CDR3 DNA sequence: TGTGCCTGGAGTGGACCCACGTCCGGGACAGGGGTACTAAAATCGTACTATGGCTACACCTTC. Its protein is CAWSGPTSGTGVLKSYYGYTF. The chain couples TRBV30 to TRBJ1-2; the match to TRBD1 covers 10 bases. There are 21 residues in the CDR3. CDR1 GTSNPN and CDR2 SVGIG come from the germline V gene (reference sequence). The ends lost 1 base at V and 3 bases at J; junction bases unmatched: 23.

J is TRBJ1-2 and V is TRBV6-1; D not certain. CDR3 length: 15 residues. Germline CDR1 and CDR2: MNHNS and SASEGT. V was shortened by 7 bases and J by 6 bases, with 21 bases between the two germline ends. The CDR3 region has the DNA TGTGCCAGCATGAGCGAACCGACCACGTTTAATGGCTACACCTTC. This codes for CASMSEPTTFNGYTF.

This clone has only one observation. This chain joins TRBV19 and TRBJ1-2; 9 nucleotides line up with TRBD1. The CDR3 spans 17 residues. From germline, CDR1 is LNHDA and CDR2 SQIVND (reference sequence). V lost 7 bases to trimming and J lost 4 bases; unmatched junction nucleotides: 16. The CDR3 sequence: CASTPRGQGIDRYGYTF. The CDR3 DNA reads TGTGCCAGTACCCCACGGGGACAGGGAATAGATCGCTATGGCTACACCTTC.

V gene TRBV18 combines with J gene TRBJ2-5, with 7 bases matching TRBD1. Germline trimming cut 3 bases from V and 5 bases from J; bases unmatched to any gene: 9. CDR3 length: 15 residues. The germline CDR1 and CDR2 sequences are KGHSH and LQKENI. CDR3 sequence: CASSPVRQGFETQYF. CDR3 DNA: TGTGCCAGCTCACCGGTGCGACAGGGTTTTGAGACCCAGTACTTC.

The V call is TRBV19, the J call TRBJ1-1; the D gene is possibly TRBD1 (5 bases). Germline CDR1 reads LNHDA; CDR2 reads SQIVND (reference sequence). Trimming cost V 10 bases and J 5 bases, with 17 bases left between them. The CDR3 spans 13 residues. CDR3 sequence (DNA): TGTGCCACTTGTAGGGGCGGTGGGACTGAAGCTTTCTTT. Translated, it gives CATCRGGGTEAFF. Full variable domain (remainder filled in from reference TRBV19 and TRBJ1-1): DGGITQSPKYLFRKEGQNVTLSCEQNLNHDAMYWYRQDPGQGLRLIYYSQIVNDFQKGDIAEGYSVSREKKESFPLTVTSAQKNPTAFYLCATCRGGGTEAFFGQGTRLTVV.

The chain combines TRBV28 with TRBJ1-2; D unresolved. Trimming stripped 4 bases from V and 0 bases from J, with 12 bases between. Germline V gene data show CDR1 as MDHEN and CDR2 as SYDVKM. This CDR3 is 15 amino acids long. The CDR3 DNA follows: TGTGCCAGCAGTTCCGCCCGGCAAGCTAACTATGGCTACACCTTC. It specifies CASSSARQANYGYTF.

The chain links TRBV7-8 to TRBJ2-6; D is perhaps TRBD2 (6 bases). V was shortened by 1 base and J by 2 bases, with 24 bases between the two germline ends. CDR3 length: 21 amino acids. Per germline, CDR1 SGHVS and CDR2 FQNEAQ. In DNA, the CDR3 is TGTGCCAGCAGCTTAGTCCCGTGGGGACTTACCTCTCGAGCTGGGGCCAACGTCCTGACTTTC. Its translation: CASSLVPWGLTSRAGANVLTF. The complete variable domain, with remaining parts taken from reference TRBV7-8 and TRBJ2-6, reads GAGVSQSPRYKVAKRGQDVALRCDPISGHVSLFWYQQALGQGPEFLTYFQNEAQLDKSGLPSDRFFAERPEGSVSTLKIQRTQQEDSAVYLCASSLVPWGLTSRAGANVLTFGAGSRLTVL.

The chain carries TRBV7-6 and TRBJ1-5; 9 nucleotides agree with TRBD1. The CDR3 consists of 15 residues. V was clipped by 5 bases and J by 6 bases; unmatched bases: 8. Looked up from germline, CDR1 is SGHVS and CDR2 is FNYEAQ. CDR3 residues: CASSPGTGIGQPQHF. CDR3 DNA sequence: TGTGCCAGCAGCCCCGGGACAGGGATAGGTCAGCCCCAGCATTTT.